This T cell receptor beta chain was found in a study of blood T cells in healthy people across ages. Broader study findings: Among T cells, TCR beta diversity per million cells dropped roughly linearly as age rose. PBMCs that were unsorted prevented a conclusive naive versus antigen-experienced comparison. Comparison with aged donors showed that long-lived donors had more naive CD4+ cells and higher diversity.

V gave up 0 bases and J gave up 4 bases; unmatched junction bases: 16. The CDR3 is 19 residues long. Germline values: CDR1 SGHRS, CDR2 YFSETQ. Using a J-beta primer mix together with a sample-barcoded 5' primer, a second PCR was run for roughly 7 to 12 cycles. TCRdb analysed the 5' RACE reads with MiXCR anew, one entry per CDR3 protein. The table includes about 810,000 distinct CDR3 sequences, under 40% detected once. In regard to this clonotype: Its cognate antigen is unknown.

This receptor was taken from a young man in good health. The V and J genes are TRBV5-1 and TRBJ2-1, with TRBD2 matching over 7 bases. Sequencing used blood. CDR3 amino acids: CASSLGLGGTTVLYNEQFF. The CDR3 nucleotides read TGCGCCAGCAGCTTGGGTTTAGGCGGGACTACCGTCTTATACAATGAGCAGTTCTTC.